The 27 T cell receptor beta chains listed next were all sequenced from one sample in a study of blood T cell repertoires in COVID-19 (dated by TCRdb to the early 2020s). Library preparation employed the immunoSEQ multiplex PCR assay. TCRdb stores this immuneACCESS table with in-frame sequences only. Part of the clones is absent; in the studies checked, under half of the shortfall reflects unresolved V genes, and no reason is known for the rest. The sample data list around 220,000 clones, and roughly 80% of these were observed just once. About 10% of the sample is taken by the ten largest. Sequencing input: peripheral blood. The receptors derive from an elderly woman with acute or convalescent COVID-19.

This sequence joins TRBV20-1 and TRBJ1-1; D is ambiguous. The CDR3 covers 11 residues. Germline CDR1 reads DFQATT; CDR2 reads SNEGSKA (reference sequence). Deletions cut 5 bases from V and 2 bases from J, with 6 bases between. CDR3 amino acids: CSAFLNTEAFF. In DNA form, the CDR3 reads TGCAGTGCTTTCCTAAACACTGAAGCTTTCTTT.

This clone was observed once. This chain uses TRBV5-5 with TRBJ2-7; no definite D call. In germline, CDR1 is SGHKS, CDR2 YYEKEE (reference sequence). This CDR3 contains 14 residues. V lost 2 bases and J 2 bases, leaving 11 bases between the germline ends. For the CDR3, the DNA is TGTGCCAGCAGCTTAGAGAGGTTTCCCTACGAGCAGTACTTC. Encoded protein: CASSLERFPYEQYF.

The genes are TRBV5-6 and TRBJ2-2; tentative D call: TRBD2 (6 bases). In germline, CDR1 is SGHDT, CDR2 YYEEEE. The CDR3 totals 17 residues. The ends were cut back, 3 bases at V and 6 bases at J, with 21 bases in the middle. DNA for the CDR3: TGTGCCAGCAGCTGGACCCGGGACTTGGAGGGTGCCGGGGAGCTGTTTTTT. Residues: CASSWTRDLEGAGELFF.

This sequence joins TRBV19 and TRBJ1-2; D is ambiguous. Germline loops: CDR1 LNHDA, CDR2 SQIVND (reference sequence). V was cut by 4 bases and J by 4 bases, with 19 bases left in between. The CDR3 spans 16 residues. This chain's CDR3 is CASSKAATHEGYGYTF. The CDR3 region has the DNA TGTGCCAGTAGTAAGGCAGCCACCCACGAGGGCTATGGCTACACCTTC. The complete variable domain, with remaining parts taken from reference TRBV19 and TRBJ1-2, reads DGGITQSPKYLFRKEGQNVTLSCEQNLNHDAMYWYRQDPGQGLRLIYYSQIVNDFQKGDIAEGYSVSREKKESFPLTVTSAQKNPTAFYLCASSKAATHEGYGYTFGSGTRLTVV.

This clone was counted only a few times. This chain uses TRBV30 with TRBJ1-1; D gene uncertain. The CDR3 contains 12 residues. V shed 0 bases and J shed 1 base, with 3 bases lying between them. CDR1 is GTSNPN and CDR2 is SVGIG in the germline V gene (reference sequence). Written as DNA, the CDR3 is TGTGCCTGGAGTGTCCGGAACACTGAAGCTTTCTTT. Translating it yields CAWSVRNTEAFF.

This chain connects TRBV3-1 (or the pseudogene TRBV3-2) to TRBJ1-6; 7 bases align to TRBD1. There are 16 residues in the CDR3. Germline V gene data show CDR1 as LGHDT and CDR2 as YNNKEL (reference sequence). V lost 4 bases to trimming and J lost 5 bases; unmatched junction nucleotides: 8. The CDR3 protein is CASSLRTGVDNSPLHF. CDR3 in DNA: TGTGCCAGCAGCCTTCGTACAGGGGTTGATAATTCACCCCTCCACTTT.

The V gene is TRBV30, the J gene TRBJ2-1; maybe TRBD2 (6 bases). CDR1 is GTSNPN, CDR2 SVGIG, per germline (reference sequence). V gave up 3 bases and J gave up 2 bases, with 20 bases separating them. The CDR3 is 17 amino acids. CDR3 amino acids: CAWSPELALGPYNEQFF. Written as DNA, the CDR3 is TGTGCCTGGAGCCCGGAACTAGCCCTGGGCCCCTACAATGAGCAGTTCTTC.

The chain joins TRBV24-1 to TRBJ1-2; 7 bases match TRBD1. This CDR3 has 14 amino acids. J gave up 9 bases and V 3 bases, and 9 bases lay outside the gene matches. The germline V gene encodes CDR1 KGHDR and CDR2 SFDVKD. CDR3 DNA sequence: TGTGCCACCAGTGATGACAGGGCACGCCGGAGCTACACCTTC. Protein sequence: CATSDDRARRSYTF.

CDR3 in amino acids: CASSLRGLAGSSYNEQFF. CDR3 nucleotides: TGTGCCAGCAGTCTAAGGGGTCTAGCGGGGAGCTCCTACAATGAGCAGTTCTTC. The V and J genes are TRBV27 and TRBJ2-1; TRBD2 aligns across 9 bases. Looked up from germline, CDR1 is MNHEY and CDR2 is SMNVEV (reference sequence). V shed 5 bases, J shed 0 bases, and the junction held 11 bases outside the gene matches. The CDR3 runs 18 residues.

The genes are TRBV25-1 and TRBJ1-2, with D tentatively TRBD1 (5 bases). There are 16 residues in the CDR3. Looked up from germline, CDR1 is MGHDK and CDR2 is SYGVNS. Deletions cut 4 bases from V and 2 bases from J, with 17 bases between. CDR3 protein: CASSAHTGPTNYGYTF. Here the CDR3 DNA reads TGTGCCAGCAGTGCTCACACAGGTCCAACCAACTATGGCTACACCTTC.

The V gene is TRBV7-8, the J gene TRBJ1-5, with 7 bases matching TRBD1. The length of the CDR3 is 16 residues. V was clipped by 3 bases and J by 2 bases; unmatched bases: 7. Germline V gene sequence: CDR1 SGHVS, CDR2 FQNEAQ. The CDR3 loop is CASSFSRDRGNQPQHF. The DNA for the CDR3 is TGTGCCAGCAGCTTTAGTAGAGACAGGGGCAATCAGCCCCAGCATTTT.

J is TRBJ1-1 and V is TRBV7-2, with 7 bases matching TRBD1. The V gene's germline CDR1 is SGHTA and CDR2 FQGNSA. V shed 1 base and J 4 bases; nucleotides not matched to a gene: 9. The CDR3 consists of 16 residues. CDR3 loop: CASSLEGARVGTEAFF. CDR3 in DNA: TGTGCCAGCAGCTTAGAGGGGGCCAGGGTGGGCACTGAAGCTTTCTTT.

This chain links TRBV27 with TRBJ2-3, with D perhaps TRBD2 (5 bases). V was pared by 3 bases and J by 0 bases, with 10 bases between. Germline values: CDR1 MNHEY, CDR2 SMNVEV (reference sequence). The CDR3 sequence is 15 residues long. In nucleotides, the CDR3 is TGTGCCAGCAGTTTCTTCGGCGGGAGCACAGATACGCAGTATTTT. Its protein product is CASSFFGGSTDTQYF.

The V call is TRBV6-6, the J call TRBJ2-3; TRBD2 aligns across 7 bases. This CDR3 is built from 17 residues. CDR1 is MNHNY and CDR2 is SVGAGI in the germline V gene (reference sequence). Trimming removed 5 bases from V and 0 bases from J; junction bases left unmatched: 11. The CDR3 DNA reads TGTGCCAGCAGTCCCTACGGTACTAGCGCAAGCACAGATACGCAGTATTTT. Translated, it gives CASSPYGTSASTDTQYF.

The chain employs TRBV11-3 and TRBJ2-3; D possibly corresponds to TRBD2 (5 bases). From germline, CDR1 is SGHNT and CDR2 YENEEA. The V and J ends lost 2 bases and 6 bases respectively, with 21 bases between them. CDR3 length equals 17 residues. CDR3 in amino acids: CASSLTGSGVSSDTQYF. The CDR3 nucleotides read TGTGCCAGCAGCTTAACGGGCTCCGGGGTGTCTAGTGATACGCAGTATTTT.

This clone was recorded once. The chain recombines TRBV30 with TRBJ2-6; D ambiguous. Trimming stripped 2 bases from V and 0 bases from J, with 8 bases between. CDR3 length equals 15 residues. Germline V CDR1 and CDR2: GTSNPN, SVGIG (reference sequence). This chain's CDR3 is CAWSPLPSGANVLTF. In DNA, the CDR3 is TGTGCCTGGAGTCCCCTCCCCTCTGGGGCCAACGTCCTGACTTTC. The whole variable domain, filled in from reference TRBV30 and TRBJ2-6, reads SQTIHQWPATLVQPVGSPLSLECTVEGTSNPNLYWYRQAAGRGLQLLFYSVGIGQISSEVPQNLSASRPQDRQFILSSKKLLLSDSGFYLCAWSPLPSGANVLTFGAGSRLTVL.

The chain has TRBV7-9 and TRBJ2-5; the D gene is possibly TRBD2 (6 bases). The CDR3 sequence is 16 residues long. V was trimmed by 1 base and J by 0 bases, leaving 12 bases between them. Germline V gene lookup returns CDR1 SEHNR and CDR2 FQNEAQ (reference sequence). DNA for the CDR3: TGTGCCAGCAGCTTAGTAGGGACTTGGAACCAAGAGACCCAGTACTTC. Its translation: CASSLVGTWNQETQYF.

In this sample, this clone turned up a few times. The chain links TRBV6-1 to TRBJ2-7; 8 positions match TRBD1. The CDR3 is 16 residues long. Per the germline V gene, CDR1 is MNHNS and CDR2 is SASEGT. V dropped 8 bases and J dropped 4; count of bases not matched to a gene: 16. This CDR3 reads CASRGVRTGRSYEQYF. The CDR3, as DNA: TGTGCCAGCCGTGGGGTACGGACAGGGAGGTCTTACGAGCAGTACTTC.

The chain couples TRBV18 to TRBJ2-1; 8 bases are shared with TRBD1. CDR3 length: 19 amino acids. The V segment lost 3 bases and the J segment 10 bases; nucleotides outside the gene matches: 23. Looked up from germline, CDR1 is KGHSH and CDR2 is LQKENI. CDR3 protein: CASSPARLTGTGTLEEQFF. Written as DNA, the CDR3 is TGTGCCAGCTCACCCGCTCGCCTTACCGGGACAGGTACTTTGGAGGAGCAGTTCTTC.

The chain links TRBV28 to TRBJ2-2; D may be TRBD2 (5 bases). The CDR3 length is 14 residues. The germline V gene has CDR1 MDHEN and CDR2 SYDVKM. Trimming shortened V by 7 bases and J by 5 bases, and 14 bases separated the two germline ends. As DNA, the CDR3 is TGTGCCAGCAACCGCGGGCCCGGGACCGGGGAGCTGTTTTTT. Translating it yields CASNRGPGTGELFF.

The chain employs TRBV7-9 and TRBJ1-1; D gene ambiguous. Germline loops: CDR1 SEHNR, CDR2 FQNEAQ (reference sequence). The CDR3 is 15 residues long. V gave up 1 base and J gave up 1 base, with 10 bases separating them. The CDR3 reads CASSLVSPSNTEAFF. Here the CDR3 DNA reads TGTGCCAGCAGCTTAGTTAGTCCATCGAACACTGAAGCTTTCTTT.

In its sample, this clone was seen once. This chain uses TRBV6-2 or TRBV6-3 with TRBJ2-1, with D unclear. Germline CDR1 MNHEY, CDR2 SVGEGT. Between the trimmed V and J ends, which lost 3 bases and 7 bases, there was a span of 10 bases. The CDR3 has 13 residues. The CDR3: CASSYRLENEQFF. CDR3 sequence (DNA): TGTGCCAGCAGTTATCGTCTAGAAAATGAGCAGTTCTTC.

This chain joins TRBV29-1 and TRBJ2-5, with 11 bases fitting TRBD2. The V gene end was trimmed by 8 bases and the J gene end by 2 bases; junction bases not matched to a gene: 7. Per germline, CDR1 SQVTM and CDR2 ANQGSEA. The CDR3 runs 14 residues. The CDR3 DNA is TGCAGCCTTACTAGCGGGGGAACTCAAGAGACCCAGTACTTC. The encoded protein is CSLTSGGTQETQYF.

The genes are TRBV4-2 and TRBJ2-7; the match to TRBD1 covers 8 bases. Germline CDR1 and CDR2: LGHNA and YNFKEQ. Trimming cost V 6 bases and J 0 bases; bases outside gene matches: 10. The CDR3 extends over 16 amino acids. CDR3 coding DNA: TGTGCCAGCAGGTCCAGGGACAGGCCAAGCTCCTACGAGCAGTACTTC. Translating it yields CASRSRDRPSSYEQYF.

This chain uses TRBV9 with TRBJ2-2; no clear D. Trimming stripped 4 bases from V and 0 bases from J, with 13 bases between. Germline values: CDR1 SGDLS, CDR2 YYNGEE. This CDR3 contains 16 residues. The CDR3 DNA reads as TGTGCCAGCAGCCCTTGGGCTTCCCCGAACACCGGGGAGCTGTTTTTT. Protein: CASSPWASPNTGELFF.

This chain links TRBV7-2 with TRBJ1-3, with a tentative D call TRBD1 (5 bases). Trimming removed 1 base from V and 4 bases from J, with 20 bases in between. The CDR3 spans 18 residues. Germline CDR1 reads SGHTA; CDR2 reads FQGNSA. The CDR3 here is CASSLDTDSGLSGNTIYF. CDR3 sequence (DNA): TGTGCCAGCAGCTTAGATACTGACAGCGGGCTATCCGGAAACACCATATATTTT.

The rearrangement joins TRBV5-1 to TRBJ1-4; tentative D call: TRBD1 (5 bases). Trimming pared 4 bases from V and 0 bases from J, leaving 10 bases between. CDR1 is SGHRS, CDR2 YFSETQ, per germline. This CDR3 region has 15 residues. CDR3 in DNA: TGCGCCAGCAGCGGGGGGGTTGCAACTAATGAAAAACTGTTTTTT. Translated, it gives CASSGGVATNEKLFF. Complete variable domain (other parts from reference TRBV5-1 and TRBJ1-4): KAGVTQTPRYLIKTRGQQVTLSCSPISGHRSVSWYQQTPGQGLQFLFEYFSETQRNKGNFPGRFSGRQFSNSRSEMNVSTLELGDSALYLCASSGGVATNEKLFFGSGTQLSVL.